This note documents a single T cell receptor beta chain sequence. The antigen is unknown. This sample was included in a study of regulatory T cells in long-lasting Graves disease. Researchers made TCR beta libraries by using iRepertoire HTBI primers and running Arm-PCR on CDR3 regions. One entry per CDR3 protein, called by TCRdb with MiXCR from the multiplex PCR reads. Of about 430,000 distinct CDR3 sequences listed, approximately 22% are singletons. Findings of the study overall: Persistent Graves' patients showed a TCR diversity that was lower than that of newly diagnosed ones.

Noted time point: persistent/refractory GD, antithyroid drugs over 5 years with positive TRAb. From PBMCs, RNA was extracted and then used to make the TCR library. Germline CDR1 is MDHEN and CDR2 is SYDVKM. The CDR3 extends over 17 amino acids. The trim removed 2 bases at V and 1 base at J, leaving 7 bases unmatched. Source: peripheral blood mononuclear cells (PBMCs), taken when the disease was refractory, from a patient treated with antithyroid drugs. The chain carries TRBV28 and TRBJ1-1; 10 nucleotides agree with TRBD1. The sequence derives from a female donor with Graves disease. CDR3 nucleotides: TGTGCCAGCAGTTTACCCGGGACAGGGGCCTCGAACACTGAAGCTTTCTTT. It encodes CASSLPGTGASNTEAFF. Variable domain in full (rest from reference TRBV28 and TRBJ1-1): DVKVTQSSRYLVKRTGEKVFLECVQDMDHENMFWYRQDPGLGLRLIYFSYDVKMKEKGDIPEGYSVSREKKERFSLILESASTNQTSMYLCASSLPGTGASNTEAFFGQGTRLTVV.